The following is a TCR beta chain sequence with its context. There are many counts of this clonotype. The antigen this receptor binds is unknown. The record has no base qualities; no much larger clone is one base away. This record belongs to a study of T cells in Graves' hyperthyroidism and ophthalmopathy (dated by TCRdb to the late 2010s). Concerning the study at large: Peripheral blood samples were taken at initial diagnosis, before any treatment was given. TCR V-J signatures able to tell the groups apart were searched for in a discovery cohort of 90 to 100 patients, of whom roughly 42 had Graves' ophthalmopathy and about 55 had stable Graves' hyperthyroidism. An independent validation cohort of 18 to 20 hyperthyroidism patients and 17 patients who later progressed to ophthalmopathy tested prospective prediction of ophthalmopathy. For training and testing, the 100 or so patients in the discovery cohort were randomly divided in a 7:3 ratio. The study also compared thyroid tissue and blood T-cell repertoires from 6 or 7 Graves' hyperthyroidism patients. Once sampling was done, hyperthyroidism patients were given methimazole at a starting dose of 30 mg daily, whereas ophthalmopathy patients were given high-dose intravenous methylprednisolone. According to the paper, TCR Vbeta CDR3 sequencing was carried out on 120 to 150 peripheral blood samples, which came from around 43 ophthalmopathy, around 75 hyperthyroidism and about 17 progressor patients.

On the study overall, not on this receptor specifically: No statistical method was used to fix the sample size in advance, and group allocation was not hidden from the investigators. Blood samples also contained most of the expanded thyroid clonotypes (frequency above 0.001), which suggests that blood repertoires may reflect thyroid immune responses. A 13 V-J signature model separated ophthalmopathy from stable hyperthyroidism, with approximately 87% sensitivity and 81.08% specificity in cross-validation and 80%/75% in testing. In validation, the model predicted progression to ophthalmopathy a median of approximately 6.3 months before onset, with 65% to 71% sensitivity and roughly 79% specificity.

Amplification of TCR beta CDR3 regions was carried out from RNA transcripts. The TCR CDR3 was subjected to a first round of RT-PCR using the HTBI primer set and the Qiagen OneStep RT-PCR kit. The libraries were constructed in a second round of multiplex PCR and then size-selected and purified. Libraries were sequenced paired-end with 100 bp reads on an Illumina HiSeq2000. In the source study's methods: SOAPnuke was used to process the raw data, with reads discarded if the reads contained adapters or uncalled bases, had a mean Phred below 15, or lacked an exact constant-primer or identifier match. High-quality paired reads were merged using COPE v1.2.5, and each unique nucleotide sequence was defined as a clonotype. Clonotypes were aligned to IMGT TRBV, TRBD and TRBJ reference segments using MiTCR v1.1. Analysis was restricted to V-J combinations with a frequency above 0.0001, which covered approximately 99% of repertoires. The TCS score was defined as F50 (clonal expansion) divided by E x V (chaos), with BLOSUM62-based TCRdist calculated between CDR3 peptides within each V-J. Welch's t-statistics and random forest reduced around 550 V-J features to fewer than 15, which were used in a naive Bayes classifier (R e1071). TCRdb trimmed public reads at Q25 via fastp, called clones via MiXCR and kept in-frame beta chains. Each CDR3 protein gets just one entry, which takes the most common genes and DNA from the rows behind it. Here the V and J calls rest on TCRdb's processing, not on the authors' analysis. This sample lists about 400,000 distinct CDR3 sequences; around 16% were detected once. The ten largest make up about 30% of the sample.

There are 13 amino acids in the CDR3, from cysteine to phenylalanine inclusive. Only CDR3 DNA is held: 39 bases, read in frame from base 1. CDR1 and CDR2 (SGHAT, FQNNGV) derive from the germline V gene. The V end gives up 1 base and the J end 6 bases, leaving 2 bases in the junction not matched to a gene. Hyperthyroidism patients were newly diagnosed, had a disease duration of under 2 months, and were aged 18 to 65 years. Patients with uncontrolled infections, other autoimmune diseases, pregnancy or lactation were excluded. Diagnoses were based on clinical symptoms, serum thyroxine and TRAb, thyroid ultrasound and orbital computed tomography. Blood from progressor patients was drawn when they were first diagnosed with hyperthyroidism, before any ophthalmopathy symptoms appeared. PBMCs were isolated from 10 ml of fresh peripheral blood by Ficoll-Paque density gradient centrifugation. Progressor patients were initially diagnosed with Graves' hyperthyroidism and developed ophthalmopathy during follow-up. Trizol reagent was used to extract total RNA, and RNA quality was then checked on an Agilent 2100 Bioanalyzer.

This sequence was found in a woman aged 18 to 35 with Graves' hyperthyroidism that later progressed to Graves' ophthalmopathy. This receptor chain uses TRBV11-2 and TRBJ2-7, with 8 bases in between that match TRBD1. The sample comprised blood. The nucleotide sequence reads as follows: TGTGCCAGCAGCTTAGTCAGGGGGCCCGAGCAGTACTTC. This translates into CASSLVRGPEQYF.